The rows below give T cell receptor beta chains drawn from one sample of a study of tumor T cells in aggressive B-cell lymphoma. Here immunoSEQ multiplex PCR was the method, and the copy in TCRdb shows in-frame clones only, minus some. The sample consists of about 4,000 clones, 70% to 90% of them appearing once. The sample consisted of tumor tissue. The receptor set was obtained from an adult with diffuse large B cell lymphoma. CDR3s include the opening cysteine and the closing phenylalanine or tryptophan. A D gene is named only where the DNA matches it firmly. Size values are once, few and many counts, or a class for expanded clones, and some rows have none.

V gene,D gene,clone size,J gene,CDR3 DNA,CDR3 protein
TRBV30,TRBD1,.,TRBJ1-2,TGTGCCTGGAGTTCGGACAGGGACCATGGCTACACCTTC,CAWSSDRDHGYTF
TRBV11-3,.,.,TRBJ2-7,TGTGCCAGCAGCTTCAGCTTTTCTAGTGAGCAGTACTTC,CASSFSFSSEQYF
TRBV30,TRBD1,.,TRBJ2-5,TGTGCCTGGAGTTCAGGGGGCGGCGGGGAGACCCAGTACTTC,CAWSSGGGGETQYF
TRBV27,.,once,TRBJ1-2,TGTGCCAGCAGTTTCACCGGCGTCGCGGGTGGCTACACCTTC,CASSFTGVAGGYTF
TRBV6-6,TRBD1,.,TRBJ1-6,TGTGCCAGCAGAGGACAGGGTACGAATTCACCCCTCCACTTT,CASRGQGTNSPLHF
TRBV4-3,TRBD1,.,TRBJ1-1,TGCGCCAGCAGCCAAGATTTAGGGGGCGGGCCTGAAGCTTTCTTT,CASSQDLGGGPEAFF
TRBV6-5,.,.,TRBJ2-4,TGTGCCAGCAGTTACTCAAAGGGGGTAGCCAAAAACATTCAGTACTTC,CASSYSKGVAKNIQYF
TRBV6-5,.,.,TRBJ1-5,TGTGCCAGCAGTTACTTCGGGGAATCTCAGCCCCAGCATTTT,CASSYFGESQPQHF
TRBV19,TRBD2,few,TRBJ2-5,TGTGCCAGTAGTCGGGGGGGCACGGAGACCCAGTACTTC,CASSRGGTETQYF
TRBV28,TRBD2,.,TRBJ2-5,TGTGCCAGCAGTCTCCACGGGGAGGGGCAAGAAACCCAGTACTTC,CASSLHGEGQETQYF
TRBV18,TRBD2,.,TRBJ2-3,TGTGCCAGCGTGATCGGGGGGGCGCCAGATACGCAGTATTTT,CASVIGGAPDTQYF
TRBV4-2,TRBD1,.,TRBJ2-7,TGTGCCAGCAGCCAAGATATCCAACAGGGGATCTACGAGCAGTACTTC,CASSQDIQQGIYEQYF
TRBV9,TRBD1,once,TRBJ2-7,TGTGCCAGCAGTCCCGGGGGGACAGGGGATTACGAGCAGTACTTC,CASSPGGTGDYEQYF
TRBV30,TRBD2,.,TRBJ2-1,TGTGCCTGGAGTCTAGCGGGGGGGTACAATGAGCAGTTCTTC,CAWSLAGGYNEQFF
TRBV6-5,TRBD1,.,TRBJ1-2,TGTGCCAGCAGTTACTCCTTCAGGGGGGCAAACTATGGCTACACCTTC,CASSYSFRGANYGYTF
TRBV15,.,few,TRBJ1-4,TGTGCCACCAAGCCGGGGTGGGATGAAAAACTGTTTTTT,CATKPGWDEKLFF
TRBV6-5,.,.,TRBJ2-1,TGTGCCAACCCTAGCTCAGAGAACTCGTACAATGAGCAGTTCTTC,CANPSSENSYNEQFF
TRBV4-3,TRBD1,.,TRBJ1-4,TGCGCCAGCAGCCTGACCGGGACAGGGGATGAAAAACTGTTTTTT,CASSLTGTGDEKLFF
TRBV6-5,.,.,TRBJ1-2,TGTGCCAGCAGTTCGAGAGGCTCCCTATTTGGTTTTGGCTACACCTTC,CASSSRGSLFGFGYTF
TRBV7-8,TRBD1,.,TRBJ1-2,TGTGCCAGCAGCTTAGAGGCGGGACAGGGGGCCAAGAACTATGGCTACACCTTC,CASSLEAGQGAKNYGYTF
TRBV5-1,.,.,TRBJ1-1,TGCGCCAGCAGCGACTGGCGGGCAGAGTCTGAAGCTTTCTTT,CASSDWRAESEAFF
TRBV6-5,.,.,TRBJ1-1,TGTGCCAGCCCCTCGCAGGGACAGAACACTGAAGCTTTCTTT,CASPSQGQNTEAFF
TRBV18,.,once,TRBJ2-5,TGTGCCAGCTCACCAATCGAGAAAGGCAGGGAGACCCAGTACTTC,CASSPIEKGRETQYF
TRBV14,TRBD1,.,TRBJ1-2,TGTGCCAGCAGCCAAGTCGGGACAGGGGCCTTCGGCTACACCTTC,CASSQVGTGAFGYTF
TRBV20-1,TRBD2,once,TRBJ2-4,TGCAGTGCCCGGGGGGGGAACATTCAGTACTTC,CSARGGNIQYF
TRBV28,.,.,TRBJ1-5,TGTGCCAGCAGTTTGGCAGGGTATCAGCCCCAGCATTTT,CASSLAGYQPQHF
TRBV6-6,.,once,TRBJ1-2,TGTGCCAGCAGAAGACAGCAGGGCTCTGGCTACACCTTC,CASRRQQGSGYTF
TRBV6-5,.,.,TRBJ1-1,TGTGCCAGCAGTCCCCAAGGTTGGGCGAGCACTGAAGCTTTCTTT,CASSPQGWASTEAFF
TRBV19,TRBD1,.,TRBJ2-2,TGTGCCAGTAGTGGGACAGTTGCTTGGGGGGAGCTGTTTTTT,CASSGTVAWGELFF
TRBV27,TRBD2,.,TRBJ2-5,TGTGCCAGCAGCCTGAAACTAGCGGGGCTTCAAGAGACCCAGTACTTC,CASSLKLAGLQETQYF
TRBV7-2,.,.,TRBJ1-5,TGTGCCAGCAGCTTATCGGCAGGGCCCCAGCATTTT,CASSLSAGPQHF
TRBV9,TRBD2,.,TRBJ2-5,TGTGCCAGCAGCGTAGGTCGCAGACTAGCGGGGGAGGGAGAGACCCAGTACTTC,CASSVGRRLAGEGETQYF
TRBV6-1,TRBD1,once,TRBJ1-2,TGTGCCAGCAGTCAAACAGGGGGTGAGAGTTATGGCTACACCTTC,CASSQTGGESYGYTF
TRBV9,.,.,TRBJ2-2,TGTGCCAGCAGGTTAGTGGGTGGAGGGCTGAACACCGGGGAGCTGTTTTTT,CASRLVGGGLNTGELFF
TRBV19,.,.,TRBJ2-5,TGTGCCAGTAGTATAGGGGTGGGGCCCACTGAGACCCAGTACTTC,CASSIGVGPTETQYF
TRBV4-3,.,few,TRBJ1-5,TGCGCCAGCAGCCAAGTGGAGGGTACTCAGCCCCAGCATTTT,CASSQVEGTQPQHF
TRBV5-1,.,few,TRBJ1-6,TGCGCCAGCAGCTTGGTAGCCCCGAATTCACCCCTCCACTTT,CASSLVAPNSPLHF
TRBV28,.,.,TRBJ1-1,TGTGCCAGCAGGGTAGCTTGGCAGATGAACACTGAAGCTTTCTTT,CASRVAWQMNTEAFF
TRBV5-1,.,few,TRBJ2-1,TGCGCCAGCAGCTTACCAGACAATGAGCAGTTCTTC,CASSLPDNEQFF
TRBV7-3,TRBD1,.,TRBJ2-1,TGTGCCAGCAGCTTAGCCATGACAGGGTACAATGAGCAGTTCTTC,CASSLAMTGYNEQFF
TRBV19,TRBD2,.,TRBJ2-1,TGTGCCAGTGGCCACGGCGGGGGGGTCAATGAGCAGTTCTTC,CASGHGGGVNEQFF
TRBV27,TRBD1,.,TRBJ1-2,TGTGCCAGCAGCCCTATGAGGGACAGGGAGGGCTACACCTTC,CASSPMRDREGYTF
TRBV19,.,.,TRBJ2-1,TGTGCCAGTAGTGTCTTTCAGGGGAGTGAGCAGTTCTTC,CASSVFQGSEQFF
TRBV18,.,.,TRBJ2-1,TGTGCCAGCTCCCGACTTGGTCTTGAGCAGTTCTTC,CASSRLGLEQFF
TRBV29-1,TRBD1,.,TRBJ2-7,TGCAGCGTTGAAGATTTCAGGACAGGCAACGAGCAGTACTTC,CSVEDFRTGNEQYF
TRBV7-9,TRBD1,.,TRBJ1-2,TGTGCCAGCAGCTTACACGGACAGGGAGAGGATGGCTACACCTTC,CASSLHGQGEDGYTF
TRBV19,.,few,TRBJ1-5,TGTGCCAGTAGTATTCCAGGGTTGAGCAATCAGCCCCAGCATTTT,CASSIPGLSNQPQHF
TRBV7-8,TRBD1,.,TRBJ1-4,TGTGCCAGCAGCTCTCAGGGGGCGAATGAAAAACTGTTTTTT,CASSSQGANEKLFF
TRBV7-2,.,.,TRBJ2-1,TGTGCCAGCAGCTTAGATCGGGAGTTCTTC,CASSLDREFF
TRBV11-3,.,.,TRBJ1-2,TGTGCCAGCAGCTTAGACGCCCTGGGAGGCTATGGCTACACCTTC,CASSLDALGGYGYTF
TRBV6-5,TRBD2,.,TRBJ2-1,TGTGCCAGCAGTTACGGACTAGATGCCGCCTACAATGAGCAGTTCTTC,CASSYGLDAAYNEQFF
TRBV7-2,.,.,TRBJ1-2,TGTGCCAGCAGCCCCGCAGGGTCCCATGGCTACACCTTC,CASSPAGSHGYTF
TRBV5-1,TRBD1,.,TRBJ2-3,TGCGCCAGCAGCTTGGGACAGGGTTTCACAGATACGCAGTATTTT,CASSLGQGFTDTQYF
TRBV11-2,.,.,TRBJ1-1,TGTGCCAGCAGCTTAGAGGAGATCACTGAAGCTTTCTTT,CASSLEEITEAFF
TRBV4-3,TRBD2,.,TRBJ2-1,TGCGCCAGCAGCCAAGATCGGGGGGGCTACAATGAGCAGTTCTTC,CASSQDRGGYNEQFF